In this sample, the clone carrying this T cell receptor (beta chain) turned up many times. These data originate in a study of blood T cell repertoires in COVID-19. Per the original methods: Scientists estimated how many nucleated cells there were by amplifying reference gene primers. This table comes from immunoSEQ multiplex PCR, and its TCRdb copy is limited to in-frame clones, with some not included. The DNA was the basis for D and trimming; V, J and clone size are from that table. In the table there are around 190,000 clones, around 83% of which are singletons. With 2 bases clipped from V and 9 bases from J, the junction kept 8 bases outside the gene matches. The germline V gene encodes CDR1 MGHRA and CDR2 YSYEKL. The CDR3 has 15 amino acids.

This rearrangement joins TRBV4-1 to TRBJ1-5, with 9 positions matching TRBD1. This clonotype originated in a human donor in a cohort sampled during active COVID-19. What was sequenced was peripheral blood. The CDR3 sequence: CASSQRTGAQGPQHF. CDR3 coding DNA: TGCGCCAGCAGCCAACGGACAGGGGCCCAGGGGCCCCAGCATTTT.